These 20 T cell receptor beta chains came from one sample sequenced in a study of tumor and adjacent non-tumor tissue in lung cancer. This sample's RNA came from whole unsorted tissue. TCRbeta libraries were built with three rounds of nested PCR, modified from ARM-PCR. Each CDR3 protein is one row after TCRdb ran MiXCR on the multiplex PCR reads. The sample has over 110,000 distinct CDR3 sequences, approximately 66% seen once. The sample taken for sequencing was lung tumor tissue. The receptors come from a man aged 55 to 70 with small cell lung cancer.

Concerning this clonotype: This may stem from a read error, because a much larger clone lies one nucleotide away. CDR3 region: CIALERIDTDTQYF. The CDR3 nucleotides read TGCATTGCCCTCGAGAGGATTGATACAGATACGCAGTATTTT. This chain links TRBV20-1 with TRBJ2-3, with D uncertain. Germline V gene lookup returns CDR1 DFQATT and CDR2 SNEGSKA (reference sequence). The CDR3 covers 14 residues.

Points on this clonotype: One junction end disagrees with the germline gene, perhaps due to a read error. V is TRBV29-1 and J is TRBJ2-3; weak D call: TRBD2 (6 bases). Germline V lookup: CDR1 SQVTM, CDR2 ANQGSEA. CDR3 length equals 14 residues. The DNA of the CDR3 is TGCAGCGTTCGAATAGCGGTGCACACAGATACGCGGTATTTT. Its protein product is CSVRIAVHTDTRYF.

The chain recombines TRBV6-1 with TRBJ2-5; D is possibly TRBD1 (6 bases). The V and J ends lost 2 bases and 5 bases respectively, with 18 bases between them. The CDR3 totals 16 residues. Germline V gene data show CDR1 as MNHNS and CDR2 as SASEGT. DNA of the CDR3: TGTGCCAGCAGTGAATCGGGCAGGGGATATGGGGAGACCCAGTACTTC. It yields the protein CASSESGRGYGETQYF.

CDR3 nucleotides: TGTGCCAGCAGCCGGGACAGGGAGAGCTCCTACGAGCAGTACTTC. This gives the protein CASSRDRESSYEQYF. The gene calls are TRBV5-4 and TRBJ2-7; TRBD1 agrees at 9 bases. Germline lookup yields CDR1 SGHNT and CDR2 YYREEE (reference sequence). Trimming removed 4 bases from V and 0 bases from J; junction bases left unmatched: 5. The CDR3 loop spans 15 amino acids. The variable domain in full, with the rest retrieved from reference TRBV5-4 and TRBJ2-7, is ETGVTQSPTHLIKTRGQQVTLRCSSQSGHNTVSWYQQALGQGPQFIFQYYREEENGRGNFPPRFSGLQFPNYSSELNVNALELDDSALYLCASSRDRESSYEQYFGPGTRLTVT.

This clonotype occurred a few times. The chain uses TRBV10-1 and TRBJ2-1; TRBD1 matches 7 bases. This CDR3 is 14 amino acids long. Germline loops: CDR1 WNHNN, CDR2 SYGVQD (reference sequence). V trimming: 8 bases; J trimming: 6 bases; junction bases outside the gene matches: 10. Written as DNA, the CDR3 is TGCGCCAGCCTTGACAGGGTTTATGTCAATGAGCAGTTCTTC. The encoded protein is CASLDRVYVNEQFF.

For this clonotype: A junction end diverges from the germline sequence, so it may reflect a read error. The V call is TRBV6-6, the J call TRBJ2-2; TRBD1 might be the D (7 bases). Germline CDR1 and CDR2: MNHNY and SVGAGI (reference sequence). The CDR3 consists of 16 residues. The CDR3 bases are TGTGCCAACTCACAGGGGCGGGACCCGAACACCGGGGAGCTATTTTTT. This translates into CANSQGRDPNTGELFF.

Here the CDR3 DNA reads TGTGCCAGCGGAGCCTCAGATACGCAGTATTTT. It is translated as CASGASDTQYF. The V and J genes are TRBV6-6 and TRBJ2-3; D is ambiguous. The V gene's germline CDR1 is MNHNY and CDR2 SVGAGI (reference sequence). This CDR3 contains 11 residues. Trimming removed 8 bases from V and 4 bases from J, with 7 bases in between.

Note on this clonotype: This CDR3 is missing its conserved last phenylalanine or tryptophan, likely due to a read error. The chain recombines TRBV20-1 with TRBJ2-3; 9 bases agree with TRBD2. V was pared by 5 bases and J by 6 bases, with 12 bases of the junction left unmatched. The CDR3 extends over 15 amino acids. Germline V CDR1 and CDR2: DFQATT, SNEGSKA (reference sequence). DNA for the CDR3: TGCAGTGCTCCGAACCCGACTAGCGGAGGGGATACGCAGTATTCT. This encodes CSAPNPTSGGDTQYS.

Remarks on this clonotype: A much bigger clone sits one base away, suggesting this may be a read error. This chain joins TRBV6-6 and TRBJ2-7; TRBD1 or TRBD2 may be the D gene (5 bases each). CDR1 and CDR2 from the germline V gene are MNHNY and SVGAGI (reference sequence). CDR3 length equals 12 residues. The CDR3 protein is CANSYEGHEQYV. The CDR3 region has the DNA TGTGCCAACAGTTACGAGGGGCACGAGCAGTACGTC.

On this clonotype: A read error may produce the germline difference seen at one junction end. The V call is TRBV20-1, the J call TRBJ2-2; possibly TRBD1 or TRBD2 for D (5 bases each). Germline assignment: CDR1 DFQATT and CDR2 SNEGSKA (reference sequence). The CDR3 extends over 14 amino acids. The CDR3, as DNA: TGCAGTGCTAGCTTTGAGGGGAACACCGGGAAGCTGTTTTTT. Amino acids: CSASFEGNTGKLFF.

About this clonotype: One end of the junction is discordant with germline, which a read error may explain. The chain joins TRBV11-2 to TRBJ2-1; 10 nucleotides align to TRBD2. Germline-derived CDR1 and CDR2 are SGHAT and FQNNGV. The CDR3 runs to 14 residues. The CDR3 region has the DNA TGTGCCAGCGGGGAGACTAGCGGGTCCGATGAGCAGATCTTC. Translating it yields CASGETSGSDEQIF.

The chain combines TRBV28 with TRBJ1-5, with D uncertain. V was shortened by 3 bases and J by 3 bases, with 9 bases between the two germline ends. The CDR3 contains 14 residues. The V gene's germline CDR1 is MDHEN and CDR2 SYDVKM. The DNA for the CDR3 is TGTGCCAGCAGTTTGGGAGGGATCAATCAGCCCCAGCATTTT. It specifies CASSLGGINQPQHF.

Comments on this clonotype: A junction boundary mismatches the germline segment, possibly from a read error. The chain uses TRBV20-1 and TRBJ1-4, with 7 bases lining up with TRBD1. Germline values: CDR1 DFQATT, CDR2 SNEGSKA (reference sequence). The CDR3 consists of 12 residues. The CDR3: CSARGRHEKLLF. CDR3 sequence (DNA): TGCAGTGCCAGGGGGAGGCATGAAAAACTGCTTTTC.

Worth noting for this clonotype: A read error is likely, as this CDR3 ends without the conserved phenylalanine or tryptophan. The chain links TRBV11-3 to TRBJ2-7; D unclear. The CDR3 has 12 amino acids. CDR1 and CDR2 (germline): SGHNT, YENEEA. The V and J ends lost 5 bases and 5 bases respectively, with 10 bases between them. CDR3 residues: CASSPPWNEQYS. The DNA for the CDR3 is TGTGCCAGCAGCCCCCCGTGGAACGAGCAGTACTCG.

As concerns this clonotype: A much larger clone lies a single base off, so this may be a read error. V gene TRBV7-9 combines with J gene TRBJ2-1; D is unclear. The CDR3 is 11 amino acids. The germline V gene encodes CDR1 SEHNR and CDR2 FQNEAQ (reference sequence). The CDR3 loop is CASSPLNEQIF. In DNA form, the CDR3 reads TGTGCCAGCAGCCCTTTAAATGAGCAGATCTTC.

This clonotype was seen at least ten times. V usage is TRBV29-1 and J usage is TRBJ1-2; TRBD1 matches at 9 bases. Trimming took 6 bases from V and 4 from J; bases not matched to a gene: 9. CDR3 size: 14 residues. CDR1 is SQVTM, CDR2 ANQGSEA, per germline. CDR3 nucleotide sequence: TGCAGCGTAAACACAGGGGGCCTAGGCTATGGCTACACCTTC. It specifies CSVNTGGLGYGYTF.

There are many counts of this clonotype. The chain employs TRBV20-1 and TRBJ1-2, with unresolved D. CDR3 length: 14 residues. V dropped 0 bases and J dropped 6 bases, with 14 bases sitting between them. Germline V CDR1 and CDR2: DFQATT, SNEGSKA (reference sequence). CDR3: CSARDQTGRDGYTF. In DNA form, the CDR3 reads TGCAGTGCTAGAGATCAGACGGGAAGGGATGGCTACACCTTC.

This chain joins TRBV24-1 and TRBJ1-5; a possible D gene is TRBD1 (5 bases). The germline V gene encodes CDR1 KGHDR and CDR2 SFDVKD. V lost 4 bases, J lost 9 bases, and 9 bases lay in between. CDR3 length equals 12 residues. In DNA form, the CDR3 reads TGTGCCACCAGTGAAACGGGGGGGCCCCAGCATTTT. The encoded protein is CATSETGGPQHF.

Details on this clonotype: This likely comes from a read error, as the CDR3 has no conserved phenylalanine or tryptophan at its end. The rearrangement joins TRBV20-1 to TRBJ2-1; unclear D gene. Germline CDR1 and CDR2: DFQATT and SNEGSKA (reference sequence). The CDR3 is 13 amino acids. CDR3 in DNA: TGCAGTGCTGCGGACGTTTCCTACAATGTGCAGTTCCTC. Translation gives CSAADVSYNVQFL.

This clonotype was picked up many times. This sequence joins TRBV2 and TRBJ2-1, with TRBD2 matching 13 bases. J was trimmed by 5 bases and V by 7 bases; bases with no gene match: 11. In germline, CDR1 is SNHLY, CDR2 FYNNEI. The CDR3 is 17 amino acids. CDR3 protein: CASTAWTSGSADNEQFF. The CDR3 DNA follows: TGTGCCAGCACCGCTTGGACTAGCGGGAGTGCGGACAATGAGCAGTTCTTC.